This T cell receptor beta chain was profiled in a study of technical replicates of blood from a handful of donors. Trimming removed 7 bases from V and 7 bases from J; junction bases left unmatched: 1. CDR1 and CDR2 (germline): MNHNS, SASEGT. CDR3 length equals 13 residues. The method was immunoSEQ multiplex PCR; TCRdb's version includes in-frame clones alone and lacks a portion of them. The table shows around 15,000 clones, with over 70% occurring only once. This chain links TRBV6-1 with TRBJ2-1, with TRBD2 identical over 13 bases. The sequence derives from a human donor in good health. The sample was PBMCs. DNA of the CDR3: TGTGCCAGCACGACTAGCGGGGGGAATGAGCAGTTCTTC. Protein sequence: CASTTSGGNEQFF.